A selection of T cell receptor beta chains follows, all from one sample in a study of long-term antiretroviral therapy in people with HIV. The protocol was immunoSEQ multiplex PCR, while the TCRdb copy is restricted to in-frame clones and leaves out a portion. The table shows tens of thousands of clones, with 92% occurring only once. The sample consisted of unsorted PBMCs, taken 4.4 years after starting antiretroviral therapy. These receptor sequences come from a woman aged 50 to 60 with HIV. CDR3s include the opening cysteine and the closing phenylalanine or tryptophan. The order of the fields is V gene, J gene, clone size, D gene, CDR3 DNA, CDR3 protein. D genes are given only for firm matches. Clone size, where shown, is once, few, many, or a class for clones that have expanded.

TRBV6-5	TRBJ2-7	-	-	TGTGCCAGCAGTTACCGGGACAATATGGGCTACGAGCAGTACTTC	CASSYRDNMGYEQYF
TRBV19	TRBJ2-7	once	TRBD2	TGTGCCAGTAGTATCAGCGGGGGGGCCTACGAGCAGTACTTC	CASSISGGAYEQYF
TRBV9	TRBJ2-5	-	-	TGTGCCAGCAGCGTATCGCCAGCACAAGAGACCCAGTACTTC	CASSVSPAQETQYF
TRBV15	TRBJ2-5	-	-	TGTGCCACCAGCAGAGCCCGAACGGGGGGCGGGGAGACCCAGTACTTC	CATSRARTGGGETQYF
TRBV5-4	TRBJ2-7	-	-	TGTGCCAGCAGCTTGGCCCCGGACTCCTACGAGCAGTACTTC	CASSLAPDSYEQYF
TRBV9	TRBJ1-2	-	-	TGTGCCAGCAGCGTAGATGGGAACTATGGCTACACCTTC	CASSVDGNYGYTF
TRBV12-5	TRBJ2-7	-	-	TGTGCTAGTGGTTTGAACGCAGGGCCAACCCACGAGCAGTACTTC	CASGLNAGPTHEQYF
TRBV28	TRBJ2-7	-	-	TGTGCCAGCAGTTCTTACGGACACAGCTCCTACGAGCAGTACTTC	CASSSYGHSSYEQYF
TRBV30	TRBJ1-3	-	TRBD1	TGTGCCTGGAGTCCGACAGGGACCGGTGGAAACACCATATATTTT	CAWSPTGTGGNTIYF
TRBV5-6	TRBJ1-4	-	-	TGTGCCAGCAGCTTGGAGCCAACTAATGAAAAACTGTTTTTT	CASSLEPTNEKLFF
TRBV7-9	TRBJ2-7	-	TRBD1	TGTGCCAGCAGCTCCCGGGACAGGGGCGTTTACTCCTACGAGCAGTACTTC	CASSSRDRGVYSYEQYF
TRBV5-1	TRBJ2-2	-	-	TGCGCCAGCAGCTTTACTATAACGAACACCGGGGAGCTGTTTTTT	CASSFTITNTGELFF
TRBV13	TRBJ2-7	-	TRBD1	TGTGCCAGCAGTGTCTTCGACAGGGCCCACGAGCAGTACTTC	CASSVFDRAHEQYF
TRBV4-1	TRBJ1-6	few	-	TGCGCCAGCAGCCACTTAGGTTTAGGATCACCCCTCCACTTT	CASSHLGLGSPLHF
TRBV27	TRBJ2-7	-	TRBD2	TGTGCCAGCAGACCGTCAGGGACTAGCGGGGGGGCCCACGAGCAGTACTTC	CASRPSGTSGGAHEQYF
TRBV5-1	TRBJ2-7	-	TRBD1	TGCGCCAGCAACTCCGGACAGGAAGTGGACGAGCAGTACTTC	CASNSGQEVDEQYF